This T cell receptor (beta chain) was sequenced for a study of T cell clonotyping in hematopoietic cell transplantation. V lost 3 bases and J 0 bases, leaving 7 bases between the germline ends. Germline-derived CDR1 and CDR2 are SGDLS and YYNGEE. The CDR3 is made up of 13 amino acids. TCRdb's table, derived via immunoSEQ multiplex PCR, lists solely in-frame clones and lacks some. Among 60,000 to 75,000 clones listed, 90% to 95% were seen once. V gene TRBV9 combines with J gene TRBJ2-7, with D unresolved. Sequencing was done on a sample of peripheral blood mononuclear cells. This receptor was taken from a man aged 50 to 60 in good health. Some clones in this sample may be carry-over from other donors' samples. CDR3 amino acids: CASSAGPSYEQYF. CDR3 coding DNA: TGTGCCAGCAGCGCGGGCCCCTCCTACGAGCAGTACTTC.